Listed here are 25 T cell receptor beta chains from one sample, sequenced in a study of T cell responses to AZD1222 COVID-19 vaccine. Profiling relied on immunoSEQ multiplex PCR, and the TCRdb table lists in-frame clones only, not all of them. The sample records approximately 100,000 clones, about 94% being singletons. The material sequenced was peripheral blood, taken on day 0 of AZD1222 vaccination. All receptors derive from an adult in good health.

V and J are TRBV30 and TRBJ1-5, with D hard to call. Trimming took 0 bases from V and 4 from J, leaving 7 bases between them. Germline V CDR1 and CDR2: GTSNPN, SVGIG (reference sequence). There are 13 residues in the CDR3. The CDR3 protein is CAWSVEGNQPQHF. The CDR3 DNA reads TGTGCCTGGAGTGTCGAGGGTAATCAGCCCCAGCATTTT.

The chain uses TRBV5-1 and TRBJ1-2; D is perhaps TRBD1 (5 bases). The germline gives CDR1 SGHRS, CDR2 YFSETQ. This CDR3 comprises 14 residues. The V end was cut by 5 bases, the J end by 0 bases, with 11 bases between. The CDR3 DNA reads TGCGCCAGCAGTTGGGGGGATGCTAACTATGGCTACACCTTC. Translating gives CASSWGDANYGYTF. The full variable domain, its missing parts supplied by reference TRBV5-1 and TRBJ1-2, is KAGVTQTPRYLIKTRGQQVTLSCSPISGHRSVSWYQQTPGQGLQFLFEYFSETQRNKGNFPGRFSGRQFSNSRSEMNVSTLELGDSALYLCASSWGDANYGYTFGSGTRLTVV.

As DNA, the CDR3 is TGTGCCAGCGCCAACCCACCAGGAGAGACCCAGTACTTC. Translated: CASANPPGETQYF. V is TRBV6-5 and J is TRBJ2-5; D gene uncertain. The V end lost 8 bases, the J end lost 4 bases, and 14 bases lay between the germline ends. The CDR3 covers 13 residues. Germline V gene lookup returns CDR1 MNHEY and CDR2 SVGAGI.

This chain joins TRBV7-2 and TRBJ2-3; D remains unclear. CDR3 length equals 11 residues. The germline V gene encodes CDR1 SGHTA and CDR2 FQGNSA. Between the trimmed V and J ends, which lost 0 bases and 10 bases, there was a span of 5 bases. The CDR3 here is CASSLASAQYF. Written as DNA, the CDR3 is TGTGCCAGCAGCTTAGCGTCTGCGCAGTATTTT.

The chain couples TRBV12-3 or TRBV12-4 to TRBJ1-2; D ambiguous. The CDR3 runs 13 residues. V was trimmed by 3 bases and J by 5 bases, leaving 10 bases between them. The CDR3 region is CASSFSSDYGYTF. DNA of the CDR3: TGTGCCAGCAGTTTTAGCAGCGATTATGGCTACACCTTC.

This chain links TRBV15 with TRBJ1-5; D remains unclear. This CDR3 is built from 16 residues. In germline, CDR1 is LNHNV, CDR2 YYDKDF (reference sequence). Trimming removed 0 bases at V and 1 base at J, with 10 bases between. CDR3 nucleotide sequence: TGTGCCACCAGCAGAGAGGGTCAGAGGAGCAATCAGCCCCAGCATTTT. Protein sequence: CATSREGQRSNQPQHF.

CDR3 sequence (DNA): TGTGCCAGTACCCCTCGGGGGCGGAACAACTATGGCTACACCTTC. It is translated as CASTPRGRNNYGYTF. This chain uses TRBV19 with TRBJ1-2, with TRBD1 as a possible D gene (6 bases). Trimming removed 7 bases at V and 2 bases at J, with 17 bases between. The germline gives CDR1 LNHDA, CDR2 SQIVND (reference sequence). CDR3 length: 15 residues.

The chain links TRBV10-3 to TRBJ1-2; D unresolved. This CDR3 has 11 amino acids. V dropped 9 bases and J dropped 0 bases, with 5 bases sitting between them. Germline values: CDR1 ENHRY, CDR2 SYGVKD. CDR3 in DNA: TGTGCCATACAGACTAACTATGGCTACACCTTC. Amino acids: CAIQTNYGYTF.

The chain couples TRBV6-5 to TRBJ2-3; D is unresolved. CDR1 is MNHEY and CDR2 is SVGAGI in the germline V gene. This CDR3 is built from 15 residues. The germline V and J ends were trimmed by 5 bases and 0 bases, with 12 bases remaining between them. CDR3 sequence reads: CASSNRLTSTDTQYF. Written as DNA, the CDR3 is TGTGCCAGCAGTAACAGACTTACTAGCACAGATACGCAGTATTTT.

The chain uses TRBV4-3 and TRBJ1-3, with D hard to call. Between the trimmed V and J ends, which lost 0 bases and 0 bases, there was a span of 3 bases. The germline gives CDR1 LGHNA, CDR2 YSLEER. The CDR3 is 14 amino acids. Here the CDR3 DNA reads TGCGCCAGCAGCCAAGAAGGCTCTGGAAACACCATATATTTT. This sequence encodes CASSQEGSGNTIYF.

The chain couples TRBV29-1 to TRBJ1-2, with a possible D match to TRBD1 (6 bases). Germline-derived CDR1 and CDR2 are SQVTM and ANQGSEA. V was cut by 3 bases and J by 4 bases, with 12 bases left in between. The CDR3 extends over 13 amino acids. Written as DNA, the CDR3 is TGCAGCGTTGATTTGGCCAGGGGCTATGGCTACACCTTC. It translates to CSVDLARGYGYTF.

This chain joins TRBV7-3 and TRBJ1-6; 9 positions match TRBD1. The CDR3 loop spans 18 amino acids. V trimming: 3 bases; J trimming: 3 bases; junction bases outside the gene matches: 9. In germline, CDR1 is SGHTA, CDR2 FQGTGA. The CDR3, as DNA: TGTGCCAGCAGCTTCCACAGGGGGCGCAGTAACTATAATTCACCCCTCCACTTT. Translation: CASSFHRGRSNYNSPLHF.

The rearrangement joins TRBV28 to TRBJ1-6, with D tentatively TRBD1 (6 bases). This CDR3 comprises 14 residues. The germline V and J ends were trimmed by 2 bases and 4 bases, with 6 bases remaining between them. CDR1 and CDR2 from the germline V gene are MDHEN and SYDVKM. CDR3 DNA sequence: TGTGCCAGCAGTTTAGGACAGTATAATTCACCCCTCCACTTT. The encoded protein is CASSLGQYNSPLHF.

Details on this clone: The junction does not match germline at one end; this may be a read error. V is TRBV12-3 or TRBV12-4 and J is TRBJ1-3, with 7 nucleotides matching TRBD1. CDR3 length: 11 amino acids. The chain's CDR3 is CASRETGTVGF. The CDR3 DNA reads TGTGCCAGCAGAGAAACGGGGACAGTCGGGTTT.

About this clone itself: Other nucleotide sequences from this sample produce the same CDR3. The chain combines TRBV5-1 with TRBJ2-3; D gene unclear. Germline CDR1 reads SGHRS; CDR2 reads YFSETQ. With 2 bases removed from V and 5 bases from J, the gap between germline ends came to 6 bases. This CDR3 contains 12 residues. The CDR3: CASSLLGDTQYF. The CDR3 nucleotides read TGCGCCAGCAGCTTATTGGGAGATACGCAGTATTTT. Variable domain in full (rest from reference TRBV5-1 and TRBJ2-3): KAGVTQTPRYLIKTRGQQVTLSCSPISGHRSVSWYQQTPGQGLQFLFEYFSETQRNKGNFPGRFSGRQFSNSRSEMNVSTLELGDSALYLCASSLLGDTQYFGPGTRLTVL.

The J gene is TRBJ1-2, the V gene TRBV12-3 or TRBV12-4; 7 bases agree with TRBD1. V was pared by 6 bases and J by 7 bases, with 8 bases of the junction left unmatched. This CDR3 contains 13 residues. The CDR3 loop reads CASRHTGESGYTF. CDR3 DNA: TGTGCCAGCAGACACACAGGGGAATCTGGCTACACCTTC.

The CDR3 region is CASSVTPGVLIKETQYF. CDR3 DNA sequence: TGTGCCAGCAGTGTGACCCCAGGGGTCTTAATTAAAGAGACCCAGTACTTC. This chain links TRBV25-1 with TRBJ2-5, with D tentatively TRBD1 (6 bases). The CDR3 length is 17 residues. Germline CDR1 and CDR2: MGHDK and SYGVNS. V was shortened by 4 bases and J by 3 bases, with 21 bases between the two germline ends.

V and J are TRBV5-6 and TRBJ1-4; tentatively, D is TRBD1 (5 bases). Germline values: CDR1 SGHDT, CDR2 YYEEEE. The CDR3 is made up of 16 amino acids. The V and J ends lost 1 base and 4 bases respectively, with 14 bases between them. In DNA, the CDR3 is TGTGCCAGCAGCTTGCGCCTGACAGAACTTAATGAAAAACTGTTTTTT. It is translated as CASSLRLTELNEKLFF.

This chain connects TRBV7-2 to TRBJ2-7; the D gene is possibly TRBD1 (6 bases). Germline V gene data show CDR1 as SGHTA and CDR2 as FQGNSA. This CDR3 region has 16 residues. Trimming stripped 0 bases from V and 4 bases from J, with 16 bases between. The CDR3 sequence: CASSLAGQPAMYEQYF. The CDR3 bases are TGTGCCAGCAGCTTAGCAGGACAGCCTGCTATGTACGAGCAGTACTTC. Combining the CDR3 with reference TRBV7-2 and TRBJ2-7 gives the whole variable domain GAGVSQSPSNKVTEKGKDVELRCDPISGHTALYWYRQSLGQGLEFLIYFQGNSAPDKSGLPSDRFSAERTGGSVSTLTIQRTQQEDSAVYLCASSLAGQPAMYEQYFGPGTRLTVT.

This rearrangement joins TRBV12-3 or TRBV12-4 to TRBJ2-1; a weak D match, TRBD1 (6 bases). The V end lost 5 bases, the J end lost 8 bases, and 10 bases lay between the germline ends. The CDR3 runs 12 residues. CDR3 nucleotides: TGTGCCAGCAGTCGACAGGTCTATGAGCAGTTCTTC. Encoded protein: CASSRQVYEQFF.

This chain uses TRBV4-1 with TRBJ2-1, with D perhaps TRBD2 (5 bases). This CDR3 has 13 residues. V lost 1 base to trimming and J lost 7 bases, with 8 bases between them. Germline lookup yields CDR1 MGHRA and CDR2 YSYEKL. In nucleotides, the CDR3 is TGCGCCAGCAGCCAAGGAGGGAAGAATGAGCAGTTCTTC. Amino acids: CASSQGGKNEQFF.

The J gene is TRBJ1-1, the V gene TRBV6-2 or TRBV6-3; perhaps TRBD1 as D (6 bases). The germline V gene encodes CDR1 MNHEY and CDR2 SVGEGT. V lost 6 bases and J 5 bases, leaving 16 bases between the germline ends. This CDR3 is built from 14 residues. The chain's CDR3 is CASSKVGGSTEAFF. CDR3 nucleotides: TGTGCCAGCAGCAAGGTGGGGGGCTCGACTGAAGCTTTCTTT.

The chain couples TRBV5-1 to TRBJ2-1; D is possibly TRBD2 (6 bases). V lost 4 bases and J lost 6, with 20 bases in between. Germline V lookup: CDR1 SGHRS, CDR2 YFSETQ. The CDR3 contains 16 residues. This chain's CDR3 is CASSTQMGLAPNEQFF. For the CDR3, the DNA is TGCGCCAGCAGCACTCAGATGGGACTCGCACCCAATGAGCAGTTCTTC.

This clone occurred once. The CDR3 bases are TGTGCCAGCAGCCAACGGACTAGCGGGGGGTCCCAGTACTTC. Translated, it gives CASSQRTSGGSQYF. This chain joins TRBV11-3 and TRBJ2-5, with 14 bases identical to TRBD2. V lost 5 bases and J lost 9; bases outside the gene matches: 5. The CDR3 consists of 14 residues. CDR1 SGHNT and CDR2 YENEEA come from the germline V gene. The variable domain in full, with the rest retrieved from reference TRBV11-3 and TRBJ2-5, is EAGVVQSPRYKIIEKKQPVAFWCNPISGHNTLYWYLQNLGQGPELLIRYENEEAVDDSQLPKDRFSAERLKGVDSTLKIQPAELGDSAVYLCASSQRTSGGSQYFGPGTRLLVL.

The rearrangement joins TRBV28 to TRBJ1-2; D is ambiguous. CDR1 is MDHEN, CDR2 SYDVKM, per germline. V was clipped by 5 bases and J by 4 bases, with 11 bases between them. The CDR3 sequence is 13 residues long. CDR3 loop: CASSPGKPYGYTF. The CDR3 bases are TGTGCCAGCAGTCCCGGAAAACCCTATGGCTACACCTTC.